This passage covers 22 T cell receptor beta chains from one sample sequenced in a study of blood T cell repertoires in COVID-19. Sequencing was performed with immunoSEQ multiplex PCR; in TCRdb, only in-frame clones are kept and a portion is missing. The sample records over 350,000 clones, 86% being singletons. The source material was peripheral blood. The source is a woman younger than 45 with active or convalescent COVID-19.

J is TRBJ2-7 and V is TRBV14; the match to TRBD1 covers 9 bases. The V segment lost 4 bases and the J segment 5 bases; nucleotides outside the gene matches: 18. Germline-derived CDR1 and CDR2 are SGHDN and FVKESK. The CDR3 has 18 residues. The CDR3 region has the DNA TGTGCCAGCAGCCGCCGGAAGTCCGGGACAGGGATCGGGGACGAGCAGTACTTC. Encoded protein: CASSRRKSGTGIGDEQYF.

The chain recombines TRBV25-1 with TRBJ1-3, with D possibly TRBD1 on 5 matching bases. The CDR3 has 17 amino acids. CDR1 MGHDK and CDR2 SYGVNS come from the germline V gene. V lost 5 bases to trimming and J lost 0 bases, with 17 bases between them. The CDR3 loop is CASSPRAGLPSGNTIYF. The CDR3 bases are TGTGCCAGCAGTCCTCGAGCAGGGCTTCCCTCTGGAAACACCATATATTTT.

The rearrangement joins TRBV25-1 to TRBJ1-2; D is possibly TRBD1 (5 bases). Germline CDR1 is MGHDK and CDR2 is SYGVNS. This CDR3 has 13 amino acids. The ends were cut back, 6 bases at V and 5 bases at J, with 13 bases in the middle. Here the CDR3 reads CASRRGLGYGYTF. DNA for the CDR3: TGTGCCAGCAGGAGGGGACTGGGTTATGGCTACACCTTC.

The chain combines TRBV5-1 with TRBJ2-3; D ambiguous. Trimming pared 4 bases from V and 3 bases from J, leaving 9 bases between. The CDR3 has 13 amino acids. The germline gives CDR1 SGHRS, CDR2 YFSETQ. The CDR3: CASSPQVTDTQYF. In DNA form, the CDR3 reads TGCGCCAGCAGCCCGCAGGTTACAGATACGCAGTATTTT.

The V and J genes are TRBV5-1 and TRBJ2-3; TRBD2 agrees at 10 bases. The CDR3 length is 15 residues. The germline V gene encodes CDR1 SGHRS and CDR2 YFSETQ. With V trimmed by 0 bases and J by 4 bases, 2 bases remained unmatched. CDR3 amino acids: CASSLDGLAADTQYF. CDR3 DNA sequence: TGCGCCAGCAGCTTGGACGGACTAGCGGCAGATACGCAGTATTTT.

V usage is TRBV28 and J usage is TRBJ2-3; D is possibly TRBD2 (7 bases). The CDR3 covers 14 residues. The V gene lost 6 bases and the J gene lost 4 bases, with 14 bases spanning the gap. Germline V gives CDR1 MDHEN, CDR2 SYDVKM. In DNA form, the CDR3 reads TGTGCCAGCAGCCTGGGGGGGGCTCCAGATACGCAGTATTTT. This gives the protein CASSLGGAPDTQYF.

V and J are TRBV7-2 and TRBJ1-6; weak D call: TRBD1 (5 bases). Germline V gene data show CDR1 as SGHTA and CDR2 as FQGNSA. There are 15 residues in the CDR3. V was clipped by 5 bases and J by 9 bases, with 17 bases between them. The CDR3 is CASSAVIGVGSPLHF. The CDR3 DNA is TGTGCCAGCAGCGCAGTCATAGGGGTAGGTTCACCCCTCCACTTT.

DNA for the CDR3: TGCGCCAGCAACTATGTCGGCGGCAGCGCTTATGGCTACACCTTC. Its protein is CASNYVGGSAYGYTF. The rearrangement joins TRBV10-2 to TRBJ1-2; D remains unclear. This CDR3 contains 15 residues. CDR1 and CDR2 from the germline V gene are WSHSY and SAAADI. V lost 7 bases and J lost 5, with 20 bases in between.

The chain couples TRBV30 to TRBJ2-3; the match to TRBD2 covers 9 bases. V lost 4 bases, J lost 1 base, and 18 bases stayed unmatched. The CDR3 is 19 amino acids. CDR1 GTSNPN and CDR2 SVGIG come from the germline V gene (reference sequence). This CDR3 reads CAWIGGLAGNTAGTDTQYF. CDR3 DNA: TGTGCCTGGATTGGGGGGCTAGCGGGGAATACAGCTGGCACAGATACGCAGTATTTT.

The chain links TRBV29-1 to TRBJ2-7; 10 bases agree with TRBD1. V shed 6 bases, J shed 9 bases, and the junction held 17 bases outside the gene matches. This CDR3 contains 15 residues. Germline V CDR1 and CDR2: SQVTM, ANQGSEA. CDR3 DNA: TGCAGCGTCCGAGTAGGGGACAGGGGATTTCAGGGGCAGTACTTC. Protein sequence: CSVRVGDRGFQGQYF.

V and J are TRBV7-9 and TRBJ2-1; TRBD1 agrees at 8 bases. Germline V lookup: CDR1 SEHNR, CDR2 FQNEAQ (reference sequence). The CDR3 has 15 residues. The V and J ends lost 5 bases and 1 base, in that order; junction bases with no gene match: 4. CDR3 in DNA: TGTGCCAGCAGCCCCGGACAGGGTTCCTACAATGAGCAGTTCTTC. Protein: CASSPGQGSYNEQFF. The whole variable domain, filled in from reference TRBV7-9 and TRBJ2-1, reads DTGVSQNPRHKITKRGQNVTFRCDPISEHNRLYWYRQTLGQGPEFLTYFQNEAQLEKSRLLSDRFSAERPKGSFSTLEIQRTEQGDSAMYLCASSPGQGSYNEQFFGPGTRLTVL.

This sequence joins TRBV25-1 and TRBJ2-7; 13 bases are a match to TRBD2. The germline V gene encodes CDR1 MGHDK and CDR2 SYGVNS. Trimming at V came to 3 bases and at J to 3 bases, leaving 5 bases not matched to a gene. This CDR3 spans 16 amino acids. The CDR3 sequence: CASSDPGTSGVYEQYF. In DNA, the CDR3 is TGTGCCAGCAGTGATCCCGGGACTAGCGGGGTCTACGAGCAGTACTTC.

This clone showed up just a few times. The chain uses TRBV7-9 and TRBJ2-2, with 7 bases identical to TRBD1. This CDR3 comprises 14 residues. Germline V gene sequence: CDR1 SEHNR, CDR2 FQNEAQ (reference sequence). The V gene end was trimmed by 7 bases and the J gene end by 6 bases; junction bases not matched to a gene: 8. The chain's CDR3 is CASTYTGDAGELFF. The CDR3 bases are TGTGCCAGCACCTACACAGGGGATGCCGGGGAGCTGTTTTTT.

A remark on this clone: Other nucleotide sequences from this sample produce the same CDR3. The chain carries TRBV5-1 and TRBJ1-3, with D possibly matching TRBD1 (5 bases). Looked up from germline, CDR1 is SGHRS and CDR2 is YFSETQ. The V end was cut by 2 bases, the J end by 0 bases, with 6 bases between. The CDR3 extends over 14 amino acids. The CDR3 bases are TGCGCCAGCAGCTTAGACAGCTCTGGAAACACCATATATTTT. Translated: CASSLDSSGNTIYF.

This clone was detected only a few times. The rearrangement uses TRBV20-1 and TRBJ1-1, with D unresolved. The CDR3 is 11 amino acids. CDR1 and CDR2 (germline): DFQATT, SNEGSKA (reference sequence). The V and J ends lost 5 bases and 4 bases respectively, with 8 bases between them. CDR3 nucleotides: TGCAGTGCTCTTCTCGGCACTGAAGCTTTCTTT. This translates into CSALLGTEAFF.

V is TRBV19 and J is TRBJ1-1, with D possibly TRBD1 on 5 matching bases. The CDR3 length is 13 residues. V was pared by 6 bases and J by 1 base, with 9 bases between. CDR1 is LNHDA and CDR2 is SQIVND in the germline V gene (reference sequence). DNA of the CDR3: TGTGCCAGTAGCCGGACACGGAACACTGAAGCTTTCTTT. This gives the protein CASSRTRNTEAFF.

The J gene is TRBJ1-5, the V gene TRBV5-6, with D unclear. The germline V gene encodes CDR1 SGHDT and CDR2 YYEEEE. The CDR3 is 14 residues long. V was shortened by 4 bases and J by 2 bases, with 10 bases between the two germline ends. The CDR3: CASSLLYGNQPQHF. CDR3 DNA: TGTGCCAGCAGCCTATTGTATGGCAATCAGCCCCAGCATTTT. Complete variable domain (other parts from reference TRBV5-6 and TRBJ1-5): DAGVTQSPTHLIKTRGQQVTLRCSPKSGHDTVSWYQQALGQGPQFIFQYYEEEERQRGNFPDRFSGHQFPNYSSELNVNALLLGDSALYLCASSLLYGNQPQHFGDGTRLSIL.

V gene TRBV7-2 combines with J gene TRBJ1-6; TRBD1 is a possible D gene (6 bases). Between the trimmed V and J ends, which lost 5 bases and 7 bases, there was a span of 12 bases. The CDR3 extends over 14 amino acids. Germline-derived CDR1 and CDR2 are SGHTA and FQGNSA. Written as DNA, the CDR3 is TGTGCCAGCAGCCAGGACAGTGTGAATTCACCCCTCCACTTT. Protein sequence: CASSQDSVNSPLHF.

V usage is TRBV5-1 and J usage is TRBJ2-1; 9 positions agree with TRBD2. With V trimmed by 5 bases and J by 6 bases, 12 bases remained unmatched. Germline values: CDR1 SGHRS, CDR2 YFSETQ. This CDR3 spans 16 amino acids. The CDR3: CASRFGVILAGNEQFF. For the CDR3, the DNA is TGCGCCAGCAGATTCGGAGTTATACTAGCGGGCAATGAGCAGTTCTTC.

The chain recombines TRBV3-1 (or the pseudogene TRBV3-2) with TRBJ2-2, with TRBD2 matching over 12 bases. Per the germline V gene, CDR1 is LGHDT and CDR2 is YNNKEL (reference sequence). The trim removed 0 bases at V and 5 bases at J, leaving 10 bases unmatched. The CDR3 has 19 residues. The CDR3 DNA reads TGTGCCAGCAGCCAAGAGTCCGTGTGGACTAGCGGGATTACCGGGGAGCTGTTTTTT. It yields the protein CASSQESVWTSGITGELFF.

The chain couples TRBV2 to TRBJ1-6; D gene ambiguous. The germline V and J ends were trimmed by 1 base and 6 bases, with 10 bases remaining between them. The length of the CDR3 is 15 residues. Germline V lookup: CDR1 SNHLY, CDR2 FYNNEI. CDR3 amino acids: CASSEVEGRNSPLHF. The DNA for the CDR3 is TGTGCCAGCAGTGAAGTTGAGGGCCGTAATTCACCCCTCCACTTT.

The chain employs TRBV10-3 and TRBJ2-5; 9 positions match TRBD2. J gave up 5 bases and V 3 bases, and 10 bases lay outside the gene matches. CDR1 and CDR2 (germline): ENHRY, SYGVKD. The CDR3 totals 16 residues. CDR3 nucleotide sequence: TGTGCCATCAGTGATTCTAGCGGGACGGCCCCGGAGACCCAGTACTTC. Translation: CAISDSSGTAPETQYF.